A selection of T cell receptor beta chains follows, all from one sample in a study of blood T cell repertoires in COVID-19. Data came from immunoSEQ multiplex PCR; TCRdb stores just in-frame clones and leaves some out. The sample lists 150,000 or so clones; 75% to 85% were seen once. The material sequenced was peripheral blood. The receptors were sampled from an older woman with COVID-19, enrolled during active disease. CDR3s include the opening cysteine and the closing phenylalanine or tryptophan. The order of the fields is CDR3 length, D gene, V gene, clone size, J gene, CDR3 protein, CDR3 DNA. The D gene is left open where the match is weak. Clone size is not always given. Where it is, it says once, few, many or a class for expanded clones.

CDR3 length: 14; D gene: .; V gene: TRBV9; clone size: .; J gene: TRBJ2-1; CDR3 protein: CASSVVSSYNEQFF; CDR3 DNA: TGTGCCAGCAGCGTAGTCAGCTCCTACAATGAGCAGTTCTTC
CDR3 length: 13; D gene: TRBD2; V gene: TRBV25-1; clone size: once; J gene: TRBJ2-3; CDR3 protein: CASSVGRADTQYF; CDR3 DNA: TGTGCCAGCAGCGTTGGGAGGGCAGATACGCAGTATTTT
CDR3 length: 14; D gene: TRBD1; V gene: TRBV11-3; clone size: .; J gene: TRBJ2-2; CDR3 protein: CASSSFQGAGELFF; CDR3 DNA: TGTGCCAGCAGCTCTTTTCAGGGGGCCGGGGAGCTGTTTTTT
CDR3 length: 13; D gene: .; V gene: TRBV19; clone size: .; J gene: TRBJ1-2; CDR3 protein: CASSITGLYGYTF; CDR3 DNA: TGTGCCAGTAGTATAACCGGTTTATATGGCTACACCTTC
CDR3 length: 15; D gene: TRBD1; V gene: TRBV6-5; clone size: .; J gene: TRBJ1-6; CDR3 protein: CASTVTGDVNSPLHF; CDR3 DNA: TGTGCCAGCACCGTGACAGGGGACGTAAATTCACCCCTCCACTTT
CDR3 length: 14; D gene: TRBD1; V gene: TRBV6-4; clone size: .; J gene: TRBJ2-1; CDR3 protein: CASSEGQGYNEQFF; CDR3 DNA: TGTGCCAGCAGTGAGGGACAGGGGTACAATGAGCAGTTCTTC
CDR3 length: 14; D gene: TRBD1; V gene: TRBV2; clone size: once; J gene: TRBJ1-2; CDR3 protein: CASSGTGWVDGYTF; CDR3 DNA: TGTGCCAGCAGTGGGACAGGGTGGGTGGATGGCTACACCTTC
CDR3 length: 18; D gene: .; V gene: TRBV19; clone size: .; J gene: TRBJ1-5; CDR3 protein: CASSIAGIPGVGNQPQHF; CDR3 DNA: TGTGCCAGTAGTATAGCCGGGATCCCTGGGGTTGGCAATCAGCCCCAGCATTTT
CDR3 length: 14; D gene: .; V gene: TRBV6-6; clone size: .; J gene: TRBJ2-1; CDR3 protein: CASSTPRVRNEQFF; CDR3 DNA: TGTGCCAGCAGCACCCCCAGGGTTAGGAATGAGCAGTTCTTC
CDR3 length: 12; D gene: .; V gene: TRBV28; clone size: .; J gene: TRBJ2-7; CDR3 protein: CASSLVRGILYF; CDR3 DNA: TGTGCCAGCAGTTTAGTCCGAGGGATCCTCTACTTC
CDR3 length: 13; D gene: .; V gene: TRBV7-9; clone size: .; J gene: TRBJ1-1; CDR3 protein: CASSLDTGTEAFF; CDR3 DNA: TGTGCCAGCAGCTTAGATACAGGGACTGAAGCTTTCTTT
CDR3 length: 15; D gene: TRBD1; V gene: TRBV19; clone size: few; J gene: TRBJ1-1; CDR3 protein: CASGRTGFVNTEAFF; CDR3 DNA: TGTGCCAGTGGGCGGACAGGGTTCGTGAACACTGAAGCTTTCTTT
CDR3 length: 11; D gene: TRBD1; V gene: TRBV20-1; clone size: .; J gene: TRBJ2-7; CDR3 protein: CSARTGYEQYF; CDR3 DNA: TGCAGTGCTAGGACAGGGTACGAGCAGTACTTC
CDR3 length: 15; D gene: TRBD1; V gene: TRBV9; clone size: .; J gene: TRBJ1-2; CDR3 protein: CASSVADRGDYGYTF; CDR3 DNA: TGTGCCAGCAGCGTAGCGGACAGGGGTGACTATGGCTACACCTTC
CDR3 length: 14; D gene: .; V gene: TRBV5-5; clone size: few; J gene: TRBJ1-1; CDR3 protein: CASRPDILNTEAFF; CDR3 DNA: TGTGCCAGCAGACCTGACATATTGAACACTGAAGCTTTCTTT
CDR3 length: 16; D gene: .; V gene: TRBV30; clone size: .; J gene: TRBJ1-6; CDR3 protein: CAWSGRPSSYNSPLHF; CDR3 DNA: TGTGCCTGGAGTGGCAGGCCGAGCTCCTATAATTCACCCCTCCACTTT